In this sample, the clone carrying this T cell receptor beta chain turned up many times. Its antigen is currently unknown. This sample was included in a study of T-cell reconstitution after alpha-beta-depleted transplantation in children. Study results and caveats: Among T cells one year after transplant, newly produced cells accounted for most counts and diversity. Recipient T cells and thymic progenitors that survived gave rise to the high TCRbeta diversity observed at day 60 in some patients. The origin of alpha-beta T cells about two months after transplant was reportedly several hundred expanded graft clones.

Trimming took 6 bases from V and 2 from J, leaving 8 bases between them. The CDR3 contains 13 residues. A TCRbeta library incorporating unique molecular identifiers was prepared. TCRdb reprocessed the PCR reads with MiXCR, giving one entry per CDR3 protein. The sample has approximately 520,000 distinct CDR3 sequences, roughly an eighth seen once. Sequenced here: PBMCs, mostly from graft donor cells, sampled 180 days after TCRalphabeta/CD19-depleted stem cell transplant. The V call is TRBV12-3 or TRBV12-4, the J call TRBJ1-5; D remains unclear. The receptor was derived from a female patient aged 2 to 10 who had a stem cell transplant for aplastic anemia, so the T cells may come from the graft donor. CDR3 DNA sequence: TGTGCCAGCAGCACCAAGGGCAATCAGCCCCAGCATTTT. As protein: CASSTKGNQPQHF.